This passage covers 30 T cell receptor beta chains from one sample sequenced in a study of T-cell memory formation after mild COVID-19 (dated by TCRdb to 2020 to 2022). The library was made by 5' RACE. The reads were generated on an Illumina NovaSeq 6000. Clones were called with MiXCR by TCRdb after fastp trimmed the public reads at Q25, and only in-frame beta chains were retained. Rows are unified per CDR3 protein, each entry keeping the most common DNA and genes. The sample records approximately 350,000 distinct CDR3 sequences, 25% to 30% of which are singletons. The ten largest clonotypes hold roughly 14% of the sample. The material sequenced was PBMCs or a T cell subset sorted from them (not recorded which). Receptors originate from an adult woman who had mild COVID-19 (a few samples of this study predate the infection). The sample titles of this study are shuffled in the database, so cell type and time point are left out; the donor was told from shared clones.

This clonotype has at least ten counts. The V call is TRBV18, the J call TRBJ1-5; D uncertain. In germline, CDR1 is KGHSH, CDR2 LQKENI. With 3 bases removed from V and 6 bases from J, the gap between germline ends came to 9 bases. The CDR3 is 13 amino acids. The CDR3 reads CASSPGFLQPQHF. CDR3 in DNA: TGTGCCAGCTCACCTGGGTTTCTTCAGCCCCAGCATTTT.

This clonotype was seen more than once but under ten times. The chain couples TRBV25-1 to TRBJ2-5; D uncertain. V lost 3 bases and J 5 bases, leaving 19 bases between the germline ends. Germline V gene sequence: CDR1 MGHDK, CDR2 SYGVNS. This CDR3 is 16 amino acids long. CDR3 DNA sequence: TGTGCCAGCAGTGAGCCGCTGTTGACTTCCGGGGAGACCCAGTACTTC. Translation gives CASSEPLLTSGETQYF.

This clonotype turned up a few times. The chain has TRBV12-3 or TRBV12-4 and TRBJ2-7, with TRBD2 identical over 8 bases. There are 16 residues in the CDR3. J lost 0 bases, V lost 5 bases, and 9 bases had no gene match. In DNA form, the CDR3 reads TGTGCCAGCAGTCCCGACCGGGGGGGGGGCTCCTACGAGCAGTACTTC. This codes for CASSPDRGGGSYEQYF.

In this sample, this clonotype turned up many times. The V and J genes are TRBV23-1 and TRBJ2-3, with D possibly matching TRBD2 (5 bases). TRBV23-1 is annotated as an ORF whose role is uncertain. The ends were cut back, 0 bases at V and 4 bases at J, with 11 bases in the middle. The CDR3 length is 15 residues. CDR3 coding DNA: TGCGCCAGCAGTCAATCGGGGAGTAATGCAGATACGCAGTATTTT. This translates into CASSQSGSNADTQYF.

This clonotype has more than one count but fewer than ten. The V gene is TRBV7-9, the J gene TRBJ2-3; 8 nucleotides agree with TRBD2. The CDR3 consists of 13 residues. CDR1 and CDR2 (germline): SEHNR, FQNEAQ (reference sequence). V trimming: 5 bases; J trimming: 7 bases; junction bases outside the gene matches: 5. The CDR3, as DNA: TGTGCCAGCAGCCCGCGGGAGGCATATACGCAGTATTTT. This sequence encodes CASSPREAYTQYF. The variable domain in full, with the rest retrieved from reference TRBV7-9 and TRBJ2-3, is DTGVSQNPRHKITKRGQNVTFRCDPISEHNRLYWYRQTLGQGPEFLTYFQNEAQLEKSRLLSDRFSAERPKGSFSTLEIQRTEQGDSAMYLCASSPREAYTQYFGPGTRLTVL.

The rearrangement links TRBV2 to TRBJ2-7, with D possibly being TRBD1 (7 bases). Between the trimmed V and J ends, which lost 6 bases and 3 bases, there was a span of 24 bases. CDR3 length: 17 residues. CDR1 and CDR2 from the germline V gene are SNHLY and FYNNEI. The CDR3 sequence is CASRIYRGTAGFYEQYF. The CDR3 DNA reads TGTGCCAGCAGAATATACAGGGGTACAGCGGGTTTCTACGAGCAGTACTTC. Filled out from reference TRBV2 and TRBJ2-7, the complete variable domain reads EPEVTQTPSHQVTQMGQEVILRCVPISNHLYFYWYRQILGQKVEFLVSFYNNEISEKSEIFDDQFSVERPDGSNFTLKIRSTKLEDSAMYFCASRIYRGTAGFYEQYFGPGTRLTVT.

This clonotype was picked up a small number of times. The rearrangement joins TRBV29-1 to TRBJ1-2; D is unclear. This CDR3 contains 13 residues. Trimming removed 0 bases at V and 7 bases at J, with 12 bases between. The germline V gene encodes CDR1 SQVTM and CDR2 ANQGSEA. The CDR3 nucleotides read TGCAGCGTTGAAGATCGGACCGAGCGTGGCTACACCTTC. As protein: CSVEDRTERGYTF.

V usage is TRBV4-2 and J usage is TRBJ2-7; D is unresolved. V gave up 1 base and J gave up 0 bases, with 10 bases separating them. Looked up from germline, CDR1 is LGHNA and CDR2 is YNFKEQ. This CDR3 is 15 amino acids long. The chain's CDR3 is CASSQGTDRSYEQYF. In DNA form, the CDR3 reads TGTGCCAGCAGCCAAGGAACCGACCGCTCCTACGAGCAGTACTTC.

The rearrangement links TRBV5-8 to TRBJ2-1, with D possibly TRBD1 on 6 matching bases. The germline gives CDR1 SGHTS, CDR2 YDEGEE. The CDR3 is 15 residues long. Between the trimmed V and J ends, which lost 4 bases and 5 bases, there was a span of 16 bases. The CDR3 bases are TGTGCCAGCAGCCTGATGCTACAGGGACACAATGAGCAGTTCTTC. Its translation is CASSLMLQGHNEQFF.

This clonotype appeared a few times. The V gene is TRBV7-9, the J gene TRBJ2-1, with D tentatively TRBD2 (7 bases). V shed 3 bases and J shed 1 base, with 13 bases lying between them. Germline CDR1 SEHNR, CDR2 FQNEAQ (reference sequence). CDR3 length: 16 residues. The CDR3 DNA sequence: TGTGCCAGCAGCTTCAGGGGAGGGAGATCCTACAATGAGCAGTTCTTC. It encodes CASSFRGGRSYNEQFF.

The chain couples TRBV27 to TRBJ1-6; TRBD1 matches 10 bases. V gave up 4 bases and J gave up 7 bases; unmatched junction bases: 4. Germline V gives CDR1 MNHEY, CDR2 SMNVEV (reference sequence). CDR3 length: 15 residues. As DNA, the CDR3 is TGTGCCAGCAGTTGGGGACAGGGGAAGAATTCACCCCTCCACTTT. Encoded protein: CASSWGQGKNSPLHF.

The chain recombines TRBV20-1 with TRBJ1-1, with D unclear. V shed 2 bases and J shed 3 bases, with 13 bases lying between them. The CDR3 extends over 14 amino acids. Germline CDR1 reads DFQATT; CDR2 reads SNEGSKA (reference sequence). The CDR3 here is CSARPPIPDTEAFF. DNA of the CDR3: TGCAGTGCTAGACCGCCCATTCCGGACACTGAAGCTTTCTTT.

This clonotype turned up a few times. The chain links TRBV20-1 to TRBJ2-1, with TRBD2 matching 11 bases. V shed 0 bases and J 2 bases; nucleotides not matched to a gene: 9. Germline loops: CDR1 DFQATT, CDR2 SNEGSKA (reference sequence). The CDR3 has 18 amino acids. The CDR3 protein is CSARDTSGLAGPYNEQFF. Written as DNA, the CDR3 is TGCAGTGCTAGAGACACCTCCGGACTAGCGGGCCCCTACAATGAGCAGTTCTTC.

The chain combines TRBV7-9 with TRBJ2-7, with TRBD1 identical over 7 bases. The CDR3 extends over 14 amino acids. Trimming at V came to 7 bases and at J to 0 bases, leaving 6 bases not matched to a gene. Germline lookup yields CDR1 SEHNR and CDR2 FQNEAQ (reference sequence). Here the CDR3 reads CASKRQGDSYEQYF. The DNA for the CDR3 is TGTGCCAGCAAGAGACAGGGTGACTCCTACGAGCAGTACTTC.

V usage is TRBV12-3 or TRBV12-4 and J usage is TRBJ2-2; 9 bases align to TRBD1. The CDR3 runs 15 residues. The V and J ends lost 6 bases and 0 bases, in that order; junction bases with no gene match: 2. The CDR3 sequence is CASRTGGTNTGELFF. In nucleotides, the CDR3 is TGTGCCAGCAGAACAGGGGGCACGAACACCGGGGAGCTGTTTTTT.

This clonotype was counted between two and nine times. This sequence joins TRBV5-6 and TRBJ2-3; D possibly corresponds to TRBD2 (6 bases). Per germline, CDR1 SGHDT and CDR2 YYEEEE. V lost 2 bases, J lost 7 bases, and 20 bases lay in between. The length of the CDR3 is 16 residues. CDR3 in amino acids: CASSFAGTAQRHTQYF. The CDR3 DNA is TGTGCCAGCAGCTTCGCCGGGACTGCCCAAAGGCATACGCAGTATTTT.

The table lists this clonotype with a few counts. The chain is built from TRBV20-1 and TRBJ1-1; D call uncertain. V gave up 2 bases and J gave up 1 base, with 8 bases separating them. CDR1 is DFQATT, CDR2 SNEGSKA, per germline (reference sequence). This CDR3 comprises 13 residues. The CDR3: CSARPEANTEAFF. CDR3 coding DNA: TGCAGTGCTAGACCGGAGGCGAACACTGAAGCTTTCTTT.

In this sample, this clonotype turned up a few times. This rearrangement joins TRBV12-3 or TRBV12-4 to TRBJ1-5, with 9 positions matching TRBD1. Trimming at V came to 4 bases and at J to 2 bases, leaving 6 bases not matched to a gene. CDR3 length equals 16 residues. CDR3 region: CASSSTGGAGNQPQHF. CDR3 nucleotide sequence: TGTGCCAGCAGTTCTACAGGGGGCGCAGGCAATCAGCCCCAGCATTTT.

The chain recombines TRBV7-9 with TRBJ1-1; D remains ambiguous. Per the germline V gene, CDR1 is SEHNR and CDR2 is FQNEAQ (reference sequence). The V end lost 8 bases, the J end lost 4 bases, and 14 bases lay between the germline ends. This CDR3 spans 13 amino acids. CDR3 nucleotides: TGTGCCAGCGAAGCCAGTGGGAGCACTGAAGCTTTCTTT. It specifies CASEASGSTEAFF.

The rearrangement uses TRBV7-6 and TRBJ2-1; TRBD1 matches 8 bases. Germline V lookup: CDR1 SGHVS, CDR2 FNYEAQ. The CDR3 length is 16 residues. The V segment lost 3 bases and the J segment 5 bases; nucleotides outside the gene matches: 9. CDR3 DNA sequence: TGTGCCAGCAGCTTCTTGGGACAGGAAAGGGACAATGAGCAGTTCTTC. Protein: CASSFLGQERDNEQFF.

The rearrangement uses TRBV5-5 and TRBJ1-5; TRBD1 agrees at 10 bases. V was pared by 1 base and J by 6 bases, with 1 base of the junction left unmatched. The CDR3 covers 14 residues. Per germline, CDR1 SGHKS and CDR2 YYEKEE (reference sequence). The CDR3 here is CASSLWDRGQPQHF. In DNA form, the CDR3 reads TGTGCCAGCAGCTTGTGGGACAGGGGTCAGCCCCAGCATTTT.

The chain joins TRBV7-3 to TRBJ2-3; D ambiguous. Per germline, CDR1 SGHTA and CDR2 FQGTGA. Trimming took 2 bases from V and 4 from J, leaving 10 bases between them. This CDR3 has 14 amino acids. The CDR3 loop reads CASSLDPPPDTQYF. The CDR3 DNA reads TGTGCCAGCAGCTTAGATCCCCCGCCAGATACGCAGTATTTT. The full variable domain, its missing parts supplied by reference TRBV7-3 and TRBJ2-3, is GAGVSQTPSNKVTEKGKYVELRCDPISGHTALYWYRQSLGQGPEFLIYFQGTGAADDSGLPNDRFFAVRPEGSVSTLKIQRTERGDSAVYLCASSLDPPPDTQYFGPGTRLTVL.

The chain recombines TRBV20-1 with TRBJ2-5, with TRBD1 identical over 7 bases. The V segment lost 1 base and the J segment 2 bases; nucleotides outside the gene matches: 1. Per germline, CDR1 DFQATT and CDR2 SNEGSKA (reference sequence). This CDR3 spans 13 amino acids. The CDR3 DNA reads TGCAGTGCTAGAGGGACAGGACAAGAGACCCAGTACTTC. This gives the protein CSARGTGQETQYF.

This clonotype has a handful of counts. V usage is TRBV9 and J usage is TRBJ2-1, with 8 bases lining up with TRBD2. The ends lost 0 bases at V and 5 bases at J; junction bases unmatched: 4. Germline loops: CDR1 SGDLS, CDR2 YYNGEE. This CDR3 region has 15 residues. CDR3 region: CASSVAGGLNNEQFF. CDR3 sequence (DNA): TGTGCCAGCAGCGTAGCGGGGGGGCTCAACAATGAGCAGTTCTTC. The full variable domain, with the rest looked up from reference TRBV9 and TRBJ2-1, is DSGVTQTPKHLITATGQRVTLRCSPRSGDLSVYWYQQSLDQGLQFLIQYYNGEERAKGNILERFSAQQFPDLHSELNLSSLELGDSALYFCASSVAGGLNNEQFFGPGTRLTVL.

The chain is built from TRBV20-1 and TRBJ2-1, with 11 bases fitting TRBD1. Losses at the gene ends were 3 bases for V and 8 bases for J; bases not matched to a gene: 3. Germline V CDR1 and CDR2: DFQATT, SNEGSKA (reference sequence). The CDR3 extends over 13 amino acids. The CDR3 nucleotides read TGCAGTGCTAGCTGGACAGGGGGCTATGAGCAGTTCTTC. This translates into CSASWTGGYEQFF.

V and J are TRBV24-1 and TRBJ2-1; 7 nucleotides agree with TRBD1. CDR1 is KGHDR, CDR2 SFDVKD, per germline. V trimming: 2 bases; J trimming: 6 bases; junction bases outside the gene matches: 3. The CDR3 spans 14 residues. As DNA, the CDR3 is TGTGCCACCAGTGATTCCCGGGACAGCAATGAGCAGTTCTTC. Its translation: CATSDSRDSNEQFF.

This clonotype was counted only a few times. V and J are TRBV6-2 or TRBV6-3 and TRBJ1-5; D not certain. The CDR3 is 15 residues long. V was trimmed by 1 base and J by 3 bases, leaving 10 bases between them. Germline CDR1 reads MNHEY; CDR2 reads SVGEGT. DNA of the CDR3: TGTGCCAGCAGTTACTGGAGAAATGACAATCAGCCCCAGCATTTT. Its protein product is CASSYWRNDNQPQHF.

The CDR3: CASSLYTGASYNEQFF. CDR3 bases: TGCGCCAGCAGCTTGTACACAGGGGCTTCCTACAATGAGCAGTTCTTC. The chain uses TRBV5-1 and TRBJ2-1; 7 nucleotides line up with TRBD1. Trimming at V came to 1 base and at J to 1 base, leaving 5 bases not matched to a gene. The CDR3 is made up of 16 amino acids. The germline V gene has CDR1 SGHRS and CDR2 YFSETQ.

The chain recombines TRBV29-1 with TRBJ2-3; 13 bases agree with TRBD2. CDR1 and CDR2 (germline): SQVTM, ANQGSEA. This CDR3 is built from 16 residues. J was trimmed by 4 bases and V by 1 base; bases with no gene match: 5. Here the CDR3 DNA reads TGCAGCGTTGAAGTGGGGACTAGCGGGGTTCCAGATACGCAGTATTTT. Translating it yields CSVEVGTSGVPDTQYF.

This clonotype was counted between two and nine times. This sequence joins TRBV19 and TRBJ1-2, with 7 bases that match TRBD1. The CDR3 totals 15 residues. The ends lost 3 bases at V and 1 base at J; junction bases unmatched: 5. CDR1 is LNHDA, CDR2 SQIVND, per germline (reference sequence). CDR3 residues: CASSIMRDSNYGYTF. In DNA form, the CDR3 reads TGTGCCAGTAGTATTATGCGGGACAGTAACTATGGCTACACCTTC.